Below, 24 T cell receptor beta chains from the same sample are listed, as sequenced in a study of T cell responses to AZD1222 COVID-19 vaccine. Measured with immunoSEQ multiplex PCR; TCRdb has only the in-frame clones, and not every one. Of about 82,000 clones in the sample, about 83% are singletons; the top ten hold approximately 1.3%. Sequenced here: peripheral blood, sampled 28 days after the second AZD1222 dose. The origin of the receptors is an adult who received the AZD1222 COVID-19 vaccine.

J is TRBJ1-1 and V is TRBV10-3, with D maybe TRBD1 (6 bases). This CDR3 comprises 14 residues. V dropped 9 bases and J dropped 4 bases, with 18 bases sitting between them. Germline CDR1 ENHRY, CDR2 SYGVKD. CDR3 loop: CAIRAGAAGTEAFF. CDR3 nucleotides: TGTGCCATTAGAGCAGGGGCGGCGGGCACTGAAGCTTTCTTT.

This chain connects TRBV7-2 to TRBJ1-1; 7 bases fit TRBD1. The CDR3 has 16 amino acids. Germline loops: CDR1 SGHTA, CDR2 FQGNSA. With 5 bases clipped from V and 8 bases from J, the junction kept 17 bases outside the gene matches. DNA of the CDR3: TGTGCCAGCAGCGCTAATCCCGGGACAGCGGGTGGGGAAGCTTTCTTT. It translates to CASSANPGTAGGEAFF.

V and J are TRBV7-9 and TRBJ2-3; TRBD2 matches at 8 bases. Losses at the gene ends were 4 bases for V and 0 bases for J; bases not matched to a gene: 6. Germline V gene lookup returns CDR1 SEHNR and CDR2 FQNEAQ (reference sequence). This CDR3 spans 16 amino acids. The CDR3 loop reads CASSSLPSGSTDTQYF. The CDR3, as DNA: TGTGCCAGCAGCTCTCTGCCTAGCGGGAGCACAGATACGCAGTATTTT. The full variable domain, with the rest looked up from reference TRBV7-9 and TRBJ2-3, is DTGVSQNPRHKITKRGQNVTFRCDPISEHNRLYWYRQTLGQGPEFLTYFQNEAQLEKSRLLSDRFSAERPKGSFSTLEIQRTEQGDSAMYLCASSSLPSGSTDTQYFGPGTRLTVL.

The chain is built from TRBV6-6 and TRBJ1-1, with 8 bases identical to TRBD1. The CDR3 length is 13 residues. Unmatched junction bases numbered 4, after V lost 7 bases and J lost 3 bases. Looked up from germline, CDR1 is MNHNY and CDR2 is SVGAGI (reference sequence). The CDR3 loop reads CASNPGGHTEAFF. CDR3 in DNA: TGTGCCAGCAATCCAGGGGGCCACACTGAAGCTTTCTTT.

The DNA for the CDR3 is TGTGCCTGGAGTCAGGGGCTGACGCCCCAGCATTTT. It specifies CAWSQGLTPQHF. V usage is TRBV30 and J usage is TRBJ1-5; perhaps TRBD1 as D (6 bases). The CDR3 consists of 12 residues. V lost 2 bases and J lost 9, with 11 bases in between. CDR1 and CDR2 (germline): GTSNPN, SVGIG (reference sequence).

The rearrangement links TRBV6-5 to TRBJ1-2; no reliable D call. Germline CDR1 MNHEY, CDR2 SVGAGI. Trimming cost V 2 bases and J 4 bases, with 8 bases left between them. CDR3 length equals 13 residues. CDR3 loop: CASSYSSSYGYTF. The CDR3 region has the DNA TGTGCCAGCAGTTACAGCAGTTCCTATGGCTACACCTTC.

The rearrangement links TRBV18 to TRBJ2-7; D tentatively reads TRBD1 or TRBD2 (5 bases each). V was clipped by 4 bases and J by 1 base, with 11 bases between them. This CDR3 spans 14 amino acids. Germline V gene sequence: CDR1 KGHSH, CDR2 LQKENI. CDR3 loop: CASSQWDRSYEQYF. The CDR3 nucleotides are TGTGCCAGCTCACAATGGGACCGATCCTACGAGCAGTACTTC.

The chain has TRBV18 and TRBJ1-5, with D tentatively TRBD1 (5 bases). CDR3 length equals 15 residues. Germline V gene sequence: CDR1 KGHSH, CDR2 LQKENI. V was shortened by 4 bases and J by 5 bases, with 15 bases between the two germline ends. In DNA, the CDR3 is TGTGCCAGCTCACTCGGGGGGACGGGATATCAGCCCCAGCATTTT. It codes for CASSLGGTGYQPQHF. Full variable domain (outside the CDR3, taken from reference TRBV18 and TRBJ1-5): NAGVMQNPRHLVRRRGQEARLRCSPMKGHSHVYWYRQLPEEGLKFMVYLQKENIIDESGMPKERFSAEFPKEGPSILRIQQVVRGDSAAYFCASSLGGTGYQPQHFGDGTRLSIL.

This clone has more than one count but fewer than ten. The chain joins TRBV5-1 to TRBJ2-1; 10 nucleotides align to TRBD2. This CDR3 comprises 16 residues. Germline V lookup: CDR1 SGHRS, CDR2 YFSETQ. V was clipped by 4 bases and J by 3 bases; unmatched bases: 7. CDR3 amino acids: CASSLRTSGNYNEQFF. The CDR3 DNA sequence: TGCGCCAGCAGCCTCCGGACTAGCGGCAACTACAATGAGCAGTTCTTC.

This chain links TRBV19 with TRBJ1-5, with 7 bases lining up with TRBD1. This CDR3 is built from 15 residues. V was clipped by 3 bases and J by 6 bases; unmatched bases: 8. Germline CDR1 and CDR2: LNHDA and SQIVND (reference sequence). CDR3 in amino acids: CASSISGRGVQPQHF. The CDR3 DNA reads TGTGCCAGTAGTATCTCGGGCAGGGGGGTTCAGCCCCAGCATTTT.

The chain has TRBV24-1 and TRBJ1-2, with D possibly TRBD1 on 6 matching bases. Germline V gene sequence: CDR1 KGHDR, CDR2 SFDVKD. The V end was cut by 11 bases, the J end by 3 bases, with 21 bases between. CDR3 size: 15 residues. The CDR3 region is CAIFTIRGLDYGYTF. The CDR3 bases are TGTGCCATTTTTACCATCCGGGGGCTCGACTATGGCTACACCTTC.

The CDR3 DNA sequence: TGTGCCAGCAGCCCCAAGGCGAGCGGGAGAGGTGAGCAGTTCTTC. It is translated as CASSPKASGRGEQFF. The chain carries TRBV7-9 and TRBJ2-1; the match to TRBD2 covers 8 bases. Trimming cost V 5 bases and J 9 bases; bases outside gene matches: 12. The CDR3 has 15 residues. CDR1 is SEHNR and CDR2 is FQNEAQ in the germline V gene (reference sequence).

The CDR3 nucleotides read TGTGCCAGCAGCTTGGGGGAGGGTATCTACAATGAGCAGTTCTTC. Amino acids: CASSLGEGIYNEQFF. The chain joins TRBV5-4 to TRBJ2-1, with 7 bases lining up with TRBD2. The germline V gene has CDR1 SGHNT and CDR2 YYREEE (reference sequence). The CDR3 runs to 15 residues. Trimming at V came to 0 bases and at J to 3 bases, leaving 3 bases not matched to a gene.

This sequence joins TRBV18 and TRBJ1-2; a possible D gene is TRBD1 (6 bases). This CDR3 is 15 amino acids long. CDR1 is KGHSH and CDR2 is LQKENI in the germline V gene. V was trimmed by 3 bases and J by 3 bases, leaving 14 bases between them. CDR3 region: CASSPSGEGDYGYTF. CDR3 sequence (DNA): TGTGCCAGCTCACCTTCAGGGGAAGGGGACTATGGCTACACCTTC. Using reference TRBV18 and TRBJ1-2 for the parts outside the CDR3, the full variable domain is NAGVMQNPRHLVRRRGQEARLRCSPMKGHSHVYWYRQLPEEGLKFMVYLQKENIIDESGMPKERFSAEFPKEGPSILRIQQVVRGDSAAYFCASSPSGEGDYGYTFGSGTRLTVV.

V is TRBV6-4 and J is TRBJ2-6; 11 bases match TRBD1. CDR3 length: 17 residues. V lost 2 bases, J lost 0 bases, and 0 bases stayed unmatched. Germline-derived CDR1 and CDR2 are MRHNA and SNTAGT. CDR3: CASSDGTGGSGANVLTF. CDR3 coding DNA: TGTGCCAGCAGTGACGGGACAGGGGGCTCTGGGGCCAACGTCCTGACTTTC.

This chain connects TRBV30 to TRBJ2-1; D may match TRBD1 or TRBD2 (6 bases each). The V gene's germline CDR1 is GTSNPN and CDR2 SVGIG (reference sequence). With 0 bases removed from V and 10 bases from J, the gap between germline ends came to 16 bases. The CDR3 extends over 14 amino acids. CDR3: CAWSVRGTQGEQFF. The DNA for the CDR3 is TGTGCCTGGAGTGTACGGGGGACCCAGGGGGAGCAGTTCTTC.

The genes are TRBV6-2 or TRBV6-3 and TRBJ2-3, with TRBD1 identical over 9 bases. Germline lookup yields CDR1 MNHEY and CDR2 SVGEGT. The ends lost 6 bases at V and 6 bases at J; junction bases unmatched: 10. This CDR3 has 15 amino acids. For the CDR3, the DNA is TGTGCCAGCAGCCACCTACAGGGGGCGCGGGATACGCAGTATTTT. Its translation is CASSHLQGARDTQYF.

This sequence joins TRBV9 and TRBJ2-1, with D maybe TRBD2 (6 bases). This CDR3 is built from 15 residues. Germline CDR1 is SGDLS and CDR2 is YYNGEE. V lost 0 bases and J 6 bases, leaving 13 bases between the germline ends. The CDR3: CASSVGPSGGNEQFF. The CDR3, as DNA: TGTGCCAGCAGCGTAGGTCCCTCCGGGGGCAATGAGCAGTTCTTC.

The chain carries TRBV7-3 and TRBJ2-6; D is possibly TRBD2 (6 bases). CDR3 length equals 16 residues. The germline gives CDR1 SGHTA, CDR2 FQGTGA. With 0 bases removed from V and 0 bases from J, the gap between germline ends came to 6 bases. The CDR3 nucleotides are TGTGCCAGCAGCTTAACTAGCGGCTCTGGGGCCAACGTCCTGACTTTC. Its protein product is CASSLTSGSGANVLTF.

This rearrangement joins TRBV9 to TRBJ2-7; TRBD1 is a possible D gene (6 bases). The CDR3 runs 13 residues. Per the germline V gene, CDR1 is SGDLS and CDR2 is YYNGEE. V was cut by 3 bases and J by 6 bases, with 13 bases left in between. CDR3 amino acids: CASSAQGGLEQYF. The CDR3 coding sequence is TGTGCCAGCAGCGCACAGGGTGGCCTCGAGCAGTACTTC.

The chain couples TRBV3-1 (or the pseudogene TRBV3-2) to TRBJ2-3, with D perhaps TRBD1 (6 bases). This CDR3 has 14 residues. CDR1 is LGHDT and CDR2 is YNNKEL in the germline V gene (reference sequence). Trimming took 1 base from V and 5 from J, leaving 10 bases between them. The CDR3 DNA follows: TGTGCCAGCAGCCAAGTAGGCAGGGGAGATACGCAGTATTTT. It specifies CASSQVGRGDTQYF.

The chain recombines TRBV11-2 with TRBJ1-5; D remains ambiguous. This CDR3 comprises 15 residues. The germline gives CDR1 SGHAT, CDR2 FQNNGV. The V gene lost 1 base and the J gene lost 4 bases, with 11 bases spanning the gap. CDR3 in DNA: TGTGCCAGCAGCTTAGGGGCGGGTCAGAATCAGCCCCAGCATTTT. Amino acid sequence: CASSLGAGQNQPQHF.

The chain combines TRBV30 with TRBJ1-2; 9 bases map to TRBD1. With V trimmed by 5 bases and J by 3 bases, 1 base remained unmatched. Per germline, CDR1 GTSNPN and CDR2 SVGIG (reference sequence). The CDR3 is made up of 12 amino acids. This CDR3 is CAWDRGYYGYTF. The CDR3 DNA follows: TGTGCCTGGGACAGGGGGTACTATGGCTACACCTTC.

The J gene is TRBJ1-1, the V gene TRBV5-1; D gene unclear. V shed 0 bases and J shed 1 base, with 7 bases lying between them. The germline CDR1 and CDR2 sequences are SGHRS and YFSETQ. This CDR3 is built from 14 residues. CDR3 residues: CASSLALPNTEAFF. CDR3 DNA: TGCGCCAGCAGCTTGGCCCTGCCGAACACTGAAGCTTTCTTT.